The 7 T cell receptor beta chains below all came from one sample that was sequenced in a study. TCRdb re-derived calls from the RT-PCR reads in MiXCR, one entry per CDR3 protein. The sample contains about 700,000 distinct CDR3 sequences, approximately 14% of which appear only once. Sequencing used memory CD4+ T cells from blood. These receptors all come from a female donor in good health, serving as a healthy control.

A few counts support this clonotype. The rearrangement joins TRBV5-1 to TRBJ1-1, with D perhaps matching TRBD1 (6 bases). Looked up from germline, CDR1 is SGHRS and CDR2 is YFSETQ. Between the trimmed V and J ends, which lost 0 bases and 3 bases, there was a span of 15 bases. The CDR3 covers 16 residues. The CDR3 DNA sequence: TGCGCCAGCAGCTTGGGGGGGGGCGCGAGGCACACTGAAGCTTTCTTT. Residues: CASSLGGGARHTEAFF. Combining the CDR3 with reference TRBV5-1 and TRBJ1-1 gives the whole variable domain KAGVTQTPRYLIKTRGQQVTLSCSPISGHRSVSWYQQTPGQGLQFLFEYFSETQRNKGNFPGRFSGRQFSNSRSEMNVSTLELGDSALYLCASSLGGGARHTEAFFGQGTRLTVV.

CDR3 nucleotides: TGCAGTGCTATGCGGGACATCAACACTGAAGCTTTCTTT. This sequence encodes CSAMRDINTEAFF. The V gene is TRBV20-1, the J gene TRBJ1-1; D might be TRBD1 (6 bases). Germline-derived CDR1 and CDR2 are DFQATT and SNEGSKA (reference sequence). The CDR3 sequence is 13 residues long. Trimming cost V 4 bases and J 2 bases, with 11 bases left between them.

The chain combines TRBV6-1 with TRBJ2-3, with TRBD1 identical over 8 bases. Germline CDR1 and CDR2: MNHNS and SASEGT. This CDR3 has 17 amino acids. Trimming at V came to 0 bases and at J to 1 base, leaving 6 bases not matched to a gene. This CDR3 reads CASSEASGRGRTDTQYF. The CDR3 bases are TGTGCCAGCAGTGAAGCGAGTGGCAGGGGGCGCACAGATACGCAGTATTTT.

This clonotype was recorded at least ten times. The V and J genes are TRBV5-1 and TRBJ2-3, with TRBD2 identical over 8 bases. V gave up 5 bases and J gave up 2 bases; unmatched junction bases: 7. The CDR3 sequence is 15 residues long. CDR1 and CDR2 (germline): SGHRS, YFSETQ. DNA for the CDR3: TGCGCCAGCAGACCTATTAGCGGGAACACAGATACGCAGTATTTT. Translation: CASRPISGNTDTQYF.

In its sample, this clonotype was seen many times. This chain links TRBV18 with TRBJ1-1, with D possibly matching TRBD1 (6 bases). Germline V lookup: CDR1 KGHSH, CDR2 LQKENI. The CDR3 has 13 amino acids. V shed 8 bases and J shed 1 base, with 11 bases lying between them. The CDR3 loop is CASSPQGNTEAFF. The CDR3 DNA follows: TGTGCCAGCAGCCCACAGGGGAACACTGAAGCTTTCTTT. Complete variable domain (other parts from reference TRBV18 and TRBJ1-1): NAGVMQNPRHLVRRRGQEARLRCSPMKGHSHVYWYRQLPEEGLKFMVYLQKENIIDESGMPKERFSAEFPKEGPSILRIQQVVRGDSAAYFCASSPQGNTEAFFGQGTRLTVV.

This clonotype was found a few times. This chain joins TRBV7-3 and TRBJ2-3; 7 nucleotides line up with TRBD1. This CDR3 region has 14 residues. In germline, CDR1 is SGHTA, CDR2 FQGTGA. V lost 5 bases to trimming and J lost 2 bases; unmatched junction nucleotides: 4. CDR3 sequence reads: CASSATGDTDTQYF. The CDR3 DNA reads as TGTGCCAGCAGCGCCACAGGGGACACAGATACGCAGTATTTT.

This clonotype was counted at least ten times. The chain recombines TRBV7-2 with TRBJ1-2; TRBD1 agrees at 10 bases. Germline V gives CDR1 SGHTA, CDR2 FQGNSA. The CDR3 is 13 amino acids. With 5 bases clipped from V and 4 bases from J, the junction kept 1 base outside the gene matches. CDR3 sequence: CASSGQGGYGYTF. In DNA, the CDR3 is TGTGCCAGCAGCGGACAGGGGGGCTATGGCTACACCTTC.